This TCR beta chain was captured by sequencing in a study of a mutant IDH1 vaccine in newly diagnosed glioma. For the study at large: Patients arrived already treated with radiotherapy, temozolomide, or both, most having had both.

The CDR3 has 14 residues. CDR1 SGHNT and CDR2 YENEEA come from the germline V gene. Trimming took off 0 bases at V and 8 bases at J, with 10 bases between the two ends. Study results and limitations: Variations in leading peripheral T cell clonotypes appeared to have no connection with pseudoprogression.

As for this clone: Its antigen is unidentified.

Time point noted: week 47, end of study. Vaccination comprised doses that each held 300 ug of mutant IDH1 20-mer peptide, plus topical imiquimod. Sequencing used immunoSEQ multiplex PCR; TCRdb keeps in-frame clones, though not all of them. The table includes some 40,000 clones, 75% detected once. The clonotype originates from a man aged 40-55 years with glioma. The sequenced sample was PBMCs, obtained from a glioma patient whose treatment included an IDH1 peptide vaccine. V gene TRBV11-3 combines with J gene TRBJ2-2, with D hard to call. The CDR3 here is CASSLDPVGGELFF. CDR3 bases: TGTGCCAGCAGCTTAGACCCAGTAGGGGGGGAGCTGTTTTTT.